The T cell receptor beta chain described here comes from a study of cytomegalovirus exposure and HLA in healthy donors. Overall study findings and caveats: Rarity held for most TCR sequences, but there were some public TCRs that occurred in many donors. Later on, a genetic analysis was performed. It linked a missense variant in DCLRE1C with V- and J-gene trimming of TCR beta.

V lost 3 bases and J lost 5; bases outside the gene matches: 4. CDR3 length: 14 residues. Germline CDR1 is SGHTS and CDR2 is YDEGEE. Details on this clone: Antigen unknown.

PCR primers comprised 60 Vbeta and 13 Jbeta primers. The protocol was immunoSEQ multiplex PCR, while the TCRdb copy is restricted to in-frame clones and leaves out a portion. In the table there are some 89,000 clones, approximately 72% of which are singletons. This TCR derives from a woman in her 40s in good health and CMV-seropositive. V usage is TRBV5-8 and J usage is TRBJ1-5; TRBD1 matches at 8 bases. Sequencing input: PBMCs. In DNA, the CDR3 is TGTGCCAGCAGCTCGGACAGGGCGTATCAGCCCCAGCATTTT. Translating gives CASSSDRAYQPQHF.